These 2 T cell receptor beta chains share one sample of origin, sequenced in a study of cytomegalovirus exposure and HLA in healthy donors. Clones were sequenced by immunoSEQ multiplex PCR, and TCRdb holds only the in-frame ones, with some missing. The table lists about 120,000 clones, 89% of them singletons, with about 1.1% in the top ten. Sequencing was carried out using PBMCs. Every receptor here comes from a woman between 18 and 29 years old in good health and CMV-seronegative.

CDR3 sequence (DNA): TGTGCCACCAGCACCCAAGGACTACCTCCCCAAGAGACCCAGTACTTC. Protein sequence: CATSTQGLPPQETQYF. The V gene is TRBV15, the J gene TRBJ2-5; D might be TRBD2 (6 bases). Germline V gene sequence: CDR1 LNHNV, CDR2 YYDKDF (reference sequence). The CDR3 runs to 16 residues. Trimming took 4 bases from V and 1 from J, leaving 16 bases between them. Together with reference TRBV15 and TRBJ2-5, the CDR3 gives the full variable domain: DAMVIQNPRYQVTQFGKPVTLSCSQTLNHNVMYWYQQKSSQAPKLLFHYYDKDFNNEADTPDNFQSRRPNTSFCFLDIRSPGLGDTAMYLCATSTQGLPPQETQYFGPGTRLLVL.

The chain employs TRBV30 and TRBJ2-3; 8 bases match TRBD2. Trimming took 8 bases from V and 6 from J; bases not matched to a gene: 10. The CDR3 spans 13 residues. The germline CDR1 and CDR2 sequences are GTSNPN and SVGIG (reference sequence). Here the CDR3 reads CAEAKRETDTQYF. CDR3 in DNA: TGTGCCGAGGCGAAGCGGGAGACGGATACGCAGTATTTT.